This TCR beta chain comes out of a study of cytomegalovirus exposure and HLA in healthy donors. Concerning this clone itself: As yet, its antigen is unknown.

Study observations and caveats: Presence/absence analyses rested on an assumption that sequencing depth was roughly uniform across donors.

The PCR was carried out with 60 Vbeta primers and 13 Jbeta primers. Repertoires were generated with immunoSEQ multiplex PCR, while TCRdb's copy carries only in-frame clones and drops some. The sample has 130,000 to 150,000 clones, 78% seen once. This clonotype was sampled from a male donor in good health and CMV-seronegative. What was sequenced was PBMCs.

For the CDR3, the DNA is TGTGCCTGGAGCCCGGCCTGGGGAGACACCTTC. This codes for CAWSPAWGDTF. The V gene is TRBV30, the J gene TRBJ1-2, with no clear D. Trimming took 3 bases from V and 12 from J, leaving 14 bases between them. The CDR3 length is 11 residues. In germline, CDR1 is GTSNPN, CDR2 SVGIG (reference sequence).